This TCR beta chain was obtained from a study of blood T cell repertoires in COVID-19. In the study overall: T cells, B-cell-depleted T cells, or PBMCs supplied cDNA or gDNA.

This CDR3 comprises 14 residues. V lost 8 bases and J 3 bases, leaving 12 bases between the germline ends. Per the germline V gene, CDR1 is SGHRS and CDR2 is YFSETQ. In the source study's methods: Estimation of nucleated cell counts relied on the amplification of reference gene primers. Clones were sequenced by immunoSEQ multiplex PCR, and TCRdb holds only the in-frame ones, with some missing. The V and J calls and clone size were taken over from that table, and D and trimming were inferred from the DNA. The sample consists of about 280,000 clones, around 86% of them appearing once. V is TRBV5-1 and J is TRBJ2-6; no definite D call. The source of this sequence is a human donor in a cohort sampled during active COVID-19. The sequenced material came from peripheral blood. The CDR3 coding sequence is TGCGCCAGTCGGTTCTCGATTGGGGCCAACGTCCTGACTTTC. Translating gives CASRFSIGANVLTF.